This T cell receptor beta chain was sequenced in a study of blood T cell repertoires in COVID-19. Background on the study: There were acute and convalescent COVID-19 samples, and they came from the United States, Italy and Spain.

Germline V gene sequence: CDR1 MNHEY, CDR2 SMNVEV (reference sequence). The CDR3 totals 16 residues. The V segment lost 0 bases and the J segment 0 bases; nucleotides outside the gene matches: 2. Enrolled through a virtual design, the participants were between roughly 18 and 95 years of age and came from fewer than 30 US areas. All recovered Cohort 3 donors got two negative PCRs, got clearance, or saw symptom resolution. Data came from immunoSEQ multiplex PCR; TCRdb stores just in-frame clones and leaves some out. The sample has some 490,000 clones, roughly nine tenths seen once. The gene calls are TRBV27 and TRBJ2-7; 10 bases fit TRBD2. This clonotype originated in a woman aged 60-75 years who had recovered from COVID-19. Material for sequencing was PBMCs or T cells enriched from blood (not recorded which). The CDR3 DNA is TGTGCCAGCAGTTTATCTACTAGCGGGGACTCCTACGAGCAGTACGTC. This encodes CASSLSTSGDSYEQYV.